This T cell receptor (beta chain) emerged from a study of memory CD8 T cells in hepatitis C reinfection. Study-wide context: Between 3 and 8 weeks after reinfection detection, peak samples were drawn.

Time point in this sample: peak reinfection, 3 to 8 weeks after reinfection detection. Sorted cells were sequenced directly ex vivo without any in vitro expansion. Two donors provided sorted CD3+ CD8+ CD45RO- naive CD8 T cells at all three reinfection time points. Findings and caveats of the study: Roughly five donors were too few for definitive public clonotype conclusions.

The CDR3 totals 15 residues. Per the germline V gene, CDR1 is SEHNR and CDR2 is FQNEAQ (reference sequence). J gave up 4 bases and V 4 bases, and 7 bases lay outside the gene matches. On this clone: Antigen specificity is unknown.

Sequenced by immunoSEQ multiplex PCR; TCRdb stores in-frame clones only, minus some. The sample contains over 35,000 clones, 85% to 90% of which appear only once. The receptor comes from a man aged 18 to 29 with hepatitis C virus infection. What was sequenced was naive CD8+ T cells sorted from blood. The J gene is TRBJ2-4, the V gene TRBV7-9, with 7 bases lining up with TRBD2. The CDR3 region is CASSSLGGGKNIQYF. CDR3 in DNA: TGTGCCAGCAGCTCGCTTGGGGGGGGGAAAAACATTCAGTACTTC.